The 30 T cell receptor beta chains listed next were all sequenced from one sample in a study of T cell repertoires in cytomegalovirus infection. TCRdb fed the reads into MiXCR, producing one record per CDR3 protein. The sample gives 200,000 to 300,000 distinct CDR3 sequences, roughly 9.1% of which show up once; around 15% is in the top ten. The sample consisted of PBMCs. Receptors were obtained from a human donor in good health (CMV status not recorded). Some clones in this sample may be carry-over from other donors' samples.

This clonotype was detected ten times or more. V is TRBV7-9 and J is TRBJ2-7; 8 bases align to TRBD1. This CDR3 comprises 17 residues. V gave up 6 bases and J gave up 2 bases; unmatched junction bases: 15. Germline V lookup: CDR1 SEHNR, CDR2 FQNEAQ (reference sequence). The CDR3 spells CASSGGPIQGGPYEQYF. In DNA, the CDR3 is TGTGCCAGCAGTGGCGGACCCATACAGGGGGGACCCTACGAGCAGTACTTC.

This clonotype was found a few times. The genes are TRBV4-3 and TRBJ1-2, with a possible D match to TRBD1 (6 bases). V lost 0 bases and J lost 2, with 13 bases in between. The germline gives CDR1 LGHNA, CDR2 YSLEER. CDR3 length equals 16 residues. In DNA, the CDR3 is TGCGCCAGCAGCCAAGATCTGGCTGGGGGCAACTATGGCTACACCTTC. Amino acid sequence: CASSQDLAGGNYGYTF.

The J gene is TRBJ1-4, the V gene TRBV28, with TRBD1 matching 9 bases. V lost 2 bases, J lost 8 bases, and 9 bases stayed unmatched. Germline V CDR1 and CDR2: MDHEN, SYDVKM. This CDR3 contains 16 residues. CDR3 loop: CASSLRGQGGLEKLFF. CDR3 DNA: TGTGCCAGCAGTTTACGGGGACAGGGAGGGTTAGAAAAACTGTTTTTT.

The chain links TRBV20-1 to TRBJ1-2; no firm D call. Looked up from germline, CDR1 is DFQATT and CDR2 is SNEGSKA (reference sequence). The ends were cut back, 3 bases at V and 4 bases at J, with 9 bases in the middle. The CDR3 is 12 residues long. The CDR3 region has the DNA TGCAGTGCTAGTGGTGACATCTATGGCTACACCTTC. Translation gives CSASGDIYGYTF.

This clonotype was counted many times. V is TRBV4-1 and J is TRBJ1-5; D remains ambiguous. The V end was cut by 0 bases, the J end by 6 bases, with 9 bases between. The germline gives CDR1 MGHRA, CDR2 YSYEKL. The CDR3 contains 14 residues. The CDR3 nucleotides read TGCGCCAGCAGCCAAGATTGGAGTCGTCAGCCCCAGCATTTT. Protein product: CASSQDWSRQPQHF.

This clonotype was seen more than once but under ten times. V gene TRBV2 combines with J gene TRBJ1-1; TRBD1 aligns across 11 bases. Losses at the gene ends were 6 bases for V and 6 bases for J; bases not matched to a gene: 9. CDR3 size: 15 residues. Germline V gene lookup returns CDR1 SNHLY and CDR2 FYNNEI. CDR3: CASRAGTGGSPEAFF. CDR3 sequence (DNA): TGTGCCAGCAGGGCCGGGACAGGGGGATCCCCTGAAGCTTTCTTT.

V is TRBV19 and J is TRBJ1-1; TRBD1 might be the D (5 bases). V was shortened by 6 bases and J by 1 base, with 12 bases between the two germline ends. This CDR3 region has 14 residues. Germline CDR1 LNHDA, CDR2 SQIVND (reference sequence). The CDR3 nucleotides read TGTGCCAGTAGGTTCCTGGGGCCGAACACTGAAGCTTTCTTT. It translates to CASRFLGPNTEAFF.

This clonotype was seen repeatedly, ten times or more. The rearrangement uses TRBV6-2 or TRBV6-3 and TRBJ2-7; D may be TRBD1 (6 bases). Germline V CDR1 and CDR2: MNHEY, SVGEGT. V was trimmed by 6 bases and J by 3 bases, leaving 15 bases between them. The CDR3 sequence is 14 residues long. The CDR3 region has the DNA TGTGCCAGCAGCGAGACAGGTTCGATCTACGAGCAGTACTTC. Amino acid sequence: CASSETGSIYEQYF.

This clonotype was seen repeatedly, ten times or more. V is TRBV19 and J is TRBJ1-5, with D unclear. Per the germline V gene, CDR1 is LNHDA and CDR2 is SQIVND (reference sequence). The CDR3 spans 14 residues. The V and J ends lost 3 bases and 0 bases respectively, with 6 bases between them. The CDR3 region has the DNA TGTGCCAGTAGTATGCTAGATAGCAATCAGCCCCAGCATTTT. It encodes CASSMLDSNQPQHF.

The chain links TRBV7-2 to TRBJ2-6; 7 bases match TRBD1. Germline V gives CDR1 SGHTA, CDR2 FQGNSA. Trimming cost V 5 bases and J 1 base; bases outside gene matches: 14. The CDR3 totals 19 residues. CDR3 sequence reads: CASSVRQGLMISGANVLTF. The DNA of the CDR3 is TGTGCCAGCAGCGTCAGACAGGGCCTAATGATTTCTGGGGCCAACGTCCTGACTTTC.

This clonotype was found many times. The chain is built from TRBV7-2 and TRBJ1-2; D might be TRBD1 (6 bases). CDR3 length: 15 amino acids. V lost 5 bases and J 4 bases, leaving 17 bases between the germline ends. Germline assignment: CDR1 SGHTA and CDR2 FQGNSA. The CDR3: CASSPAYGQSYGYTF. The CDR3 nucleotides are TGTGCCAGCAGCCCTGCCTACGGACAGAGCTATGGCTACACCTTC.

V and J are TRBV27 and TRBJ1-2, with D possibly TRBD1 on 6 matching bases. This CDR3 comprises 14 residues. Deletions cut 6 bases from V and 0 bases from J, with 11 bases between. Germline V lookup: CDR1 MNHEY, CDR2 SMNVEV (reference sequence). This chain's CDR3 is CASRRTATNYGYTF. CDR3 in DNA: TGTGCCAGCAGGCGGACAGCTACTAACTATGGCTACACCTTC.

Details on this clonotype: A clone one base away is much larger, so this may be a read error. The rearrangement links TRBV5-6 to TRBJ1-5; tentative D call: TRBD1 (5 bases). V was trimmed by 5 bases and J by 0 bases, leaving 18 bases between them. The germline gives CDR1 SGHDT, CDR2 YYEEEE. The CDR3 covers 17 residues. In nucleotides, the CDR3 is TGTGCCAGCAGTTACTCCGACAGAAGATATAGCAATCAGCCCCAGCATTTT. Its translation: CASSYSDRRYSNQPQHF.

The rearrangement links TRBV20-1 to TRBJ1-3; D is unresolved. CDR1 DFQATT and CDR2 SNEGSKA come from the germline V gene (reference sequence). This CDR3 is built from 13 residues. Trimming removed 4 bases from V and 4 bases from J, with 11 bases in between. CDR3 sequence: CSATAYEGNTIYF. The CDR3 DNA reads TGCAGTGCTACAGCCTACGAAGGAAACACCATATATTTT.

J is TRBJ2-1 and V is TRBV6-2 or TRBV6-3; a possible D gene is TRBD1 (5 bases). The V end was cut by 6 bases, the J end by 5 bases, with 11 bases between. The CDR3 extends over 13 amino acids. Looked up from germline, CDR1 is MNHEY and CDR2 is SVGEGT. The CDR3 loop reads CASRRTGDNEQFF. The CDR3 nucleotides read TGTGCCAGCAGGCGTACAGGCGACAATGAGCAGTTCTTC.

This clonotype was picked up a small number of times. CDR3 sequence reads: CASSLPDGFGYTF. In DNA, the CDR3 is TGTGCCAGCAGCCTCCCGGACGGATTCGGCTACACCTTC. V usage is TRBV7-8 and J usage is TRBJ1-2; D gene unclear. Germline V gives CDR1 SGHVS, CDR2 FQNEAQ. The V and J ends lost 5 bases and 8 bases respectively, with 15 bases between them. This CDR3 region has 13 residues.

The V call is TRBV3-1, the J call TRBJ1-4; no definite D call. The germline V gene has CDR1 LGHDT and CDR2 YNNKEL (reference sequence). The CDR3 totals 15 residues. V was pared by 0 bases and J by 4 bases, with 9 bases between. CDR3 residues: CASSQDLVGNEKLFF. Here the CDR3 DNA reads TGTGCCAGCAGCCAAGATCTGGTGGGTAATGAAAAACTGTTTTTT.

The chain recombines TRBV7-9 with TRBJ2-6, with 7 nucleotides matching TRBD1. CDR3 size: 17 residues. The junction had 8 bases not matched to a gene; V was cut back by 6 bases and J by 0 bases. In germline, CDR1 is SEHNR, CDR2 FQNEAQ (reference sequence). In DNA, the CDR3 is TGTGCCAGCAGACCCAGACAGGGATCCTCTGGGGCCAACGTCCTGACTTTC. Amino acids: CASRPRQGSSGANVLTF.

This clonotype has more than one count but fewer than ten. The chain couples TRBV19 to TRBJ2-5, with D possibly being TRBD2 (7 bases). Germline loops: CDR1 LNHDA, CDR2 SQIVND (reference sequence). This CDR3 spans 14 amino acids. The germline V and J ends were trimmed by 6 bases and 5 bases, with 16 bases remaining between them. The CDR3 sequence: CASRSGRGGETQYF. DNA of the CDR3: TGTGCCAGTAGGTCTGGCAGGGGAGGGGAGACCCAGTACTTC.

This clonotype was detected only a few times. The chain employs TRBV19 and TRBJ2-2, with 8 bases fitting TRBD1. The germline V gene encodes CDR1 LNHDA and CDR2 SQIVND (reference sequence). J gave up 7 bases and V 9 bases, and 10 bases lay outside the gene matches. CDR3 size: 14 residues. The CDR3 region has the DNA TGTGCCAGCGGGAGCAGGGGGCGGGTCGGGGAGCTGTTTTTT. It encodes CASGSRGRVGELFF.

This clonotype was found a few times. V usage is TRBV11-2 and J usage is TRBJ1-1; tentatively, D is TRBD1 (5 bases). This CDR3 has 14 residues. V was clipped by 4 bases and J by 0 bases, with 9 bases between them. Germline CDR1 is SGHAT and CDR2 is FQNNGV. The DNA of the CDR3 is TGTGCCAGCAGCTACCTAGGGGTGAACACTGAAGCTTTCTTT. It is translated as CASSYLGVNTEAFF.

CDR3 DNA: TGTGCCAGCAGCTTATGGGCGGGGGGGAGCACAGATACGCAGTATTTT. It specifies CASSLWAGGSTDTQYF. The genes are TRBV7-2 and TRBJ2-3; 9 bases agree with TRBD2. The V gene's germline CDR1 is SGHTA and CDR2 FQGNSA. The CDR3 loop spans 16 amino acids. Trimming removed 2 bases from V and 0 bases from J; junction bases left unmatched: 3.

This clonotype has a handful of counts. The DNA for the CDR3 is TGTGCCAGCAGTCCGCGAACTCTAGCGGACTCCTACGAGCAGTACTTC. Residues: CASSPRTLADSYEQYF. The chain employs TRBV6-2 or TRBV6-3 and TRBJ2-7, with 7 bases aligning to TRBD2. Germline V gives CDR1 MNHEY, CDR2 SVGEGT. Losses at the gene ends were 5 bases for V and 0 bases for J; bases not matched to a gene: 10. The CDR3 totals 16 residues.

This clonotype was seen ten or more times. This chain connects TRBV7-9 to TRBJ2-7, with D maybe TRBD2 (6 bases). Trimming removed 1 base at V and 5 bases at J, with 9 bases between. The CDR3 covers 13 residues. From germline, CDR1 is SEHNR and CDR2 FQNEAQ (reference sequence). The CDR3 region is CASSLGRGDEQYF. The CDR3 region has the DNA TGTGCCAGCAGCTTAGGGAGGGGCGACGAGCAGTACTTC.

In its sample, this clonotype was seen many times. This rearrangement joins TRBV7-2 to TRBJ2-1; 7 bases match TRBD2. In germline, CDR1 is SGHTA, CDR2 FQGNSA. V trimming: 5 bases; J trimming: 3 bases; junction bases outside the gene matches: 4. CDR3 size: 14 residues. The CDR3 region is CASSRLALYNEQFF. For the CDR3, the DNA is TGTGCCAGCAGCCGACTAGCCCTCTACAATGAGCAGTTCTTC.

This clonotype was picked up many times. The V and J genes are TRBV12-3 or TRBV12-4 and TRBJ2-7, with D perhaps given as TRBD1 or TRBD2 (5 bases each). This CDR3 region has 13 residues. V was cut by 6 bases and J by 7 bases, with 16 bases left in between. The CDR3 loop reads CASSIGALREQYF. The CDR3 nucleotides read TGTGCCAGCAGCATCGGGGCATTGAGGGAGCAGTACTTC.

At least ten counts were recorded for this clonotype. CDR3 nucleotides: TGTGCCAGCAGCCCCACCGGCGGTTACAATCAGCCCCAGCATTTT. Translation: CASSPTGGYNQPQHF. The J gene is TRBJ1-5, the V gene TRBV7-9, with D hard to call. Per the germline V gene, CDR1 is SEHNR and CDR2 is FQNEAQ (reference sequence). The ends were cut back, 5 bases at V and 3 bases at J, with 14 bases in the middle. The CDR3 runs 15 residues.

In this sample, this clonotype turned up many times. This chain joins TRBV7-2 and TRBJ1-2; D gene uncertain. Germline CDR1 SGHTA, CDR2 FQGNSA. Trimming removed 5 bases at V and 2 bases at J, with 9 bases between. The CDR3 runs 13 residues. This chain's CDR3 is CASSPQENYGYTF. CDR3 coding DNA: TGTGCCAGCAGCCCCCAGGAGAACTATGGCTACACCTTC.

The table lists this clonotype with many counts. This chain links TRBV7-8 with TRBJ1-6; 7 bases match TRBD1. With V trimmed by 2 bases and J by 1 base, 5 bases remained unmatched. Germline loops: CDR1 SGHVS, CDR2 FQNEAQ. The CDR3 totals 17 residues. CDR3 sequence: CASSLPQGTSYNSPLHF. The CDR3 region has the DNA TGTGCCAGCAGCTTACCACAGGGGACGTCCTATAATTCACCCCTCCACTTT.

This clonotype showed up many times. CDR3 sequence (DNA): TGTGCCAGCAGTTTTATCGGGATTGGAGAGACCCAGTACTTC. Its protein is CASSFIGIGETQYF. This chain uses TRBV28 with TRBJ2-5; weak D call: TRBD2 (5 bases). V gave up 3 bases and J gave up 4 bases, with 12 bases separating them. The germline V gene has CDR1 MDHEN and CDR2 SYDVKM. The CDR3 has 14 residues.